This TCR beta chain is from a study of cytomegalovirus exposure and HLA in healthy donors. Study outcomes and limitations: A missense variant in DCLRE1C was later tied to TCR beta V- and J-gene trimming. The study dropped some indistinguishable V segments, TRBV6-2 and TRBV6-3 among them. Cytomegalovirus-associated status was assigned to approximately 160 TCR beta chains. Most TCR sequences showed up rarely, but some public TCRs showed up in many donors.

The PCR had 60 Vbeta and 13 Jbeta primers. The table came from immunoSEQ multiplex PCR; TCRdb's copy has only in-frame clones and leaves some out. Counted here are roughly 140,000 clones, roughly 87% occurring once; the ten biggest clones make up approximately 5.5%. The germline CDR1 and CDR2 sequences are MNHEY and SVGAGI. The CDR3 is made up of 14 amino acids. V shed 6 bases, J shed 2 bases, and the junction held 7 bases outside the gene matches. A word on this clone: Its cognate antigen is unknown.

The chain uses TRBV6-5 and TRBJ2-7; 7 positions match TRBD1. This clonotype was sampled from a man aged 30-40 years in good health and CMV-seropositive. The sequenced sample consisted of PBMCs. Here the CDR3 DNA reads TGTGCCAGCAGGGCACAGGGGACCCCCTACGAGCAGTACTTC. As protein: CASRAQGTPYEQYF.